The rows below give T cell receptor beta chains drawn from one sample of a study of blood T cell repertoires in COVID-19. Using immunoSEQ multiplex PCR, the repertoire was profiled, and TCRdb retains in-frame clones only, with some absent. The top ten clones hold less than 25% of a sample with about 61,000 clones, around 77% of them seen once. Source material: peripheral blood. The receptors were gathered from an elderly man with active or convalescent COVID-19. Each CDR3 is given with its conserved first and last residue. The D gene is left open where the match is weak. Rows may omit the clone size; those that give it use once, few, many or a size class.

D gene: NA; J gene: TRBJ2-2; V gene: TRBV4-3; clone size: many; CDR3 protein: CASSQDLGTGELFF; CDR3 DNA: TGCGCCAGCAGCCAAGATCTAGGCACCGGGGAGCTGTTTTTT
D gene: TRBD1; J gene: TRBJ1-6; V gene: TRBV11-1; clone size: NA; CDR3 protein: CASSPGQASPLHF; CDR3 DNA: TGTGCCAGCAGCCCGGGACAGGCTTCACCCCTCCACTTT
D gene: NA; J gene: TRBJ1-2; V gene: TRBV7-2; clone size: NA; CDR3 protein: CASSLGQNYGYTF; CDR3 DNA: TGTGCCAGCAGCTTAGGACAGAATTATGGCTACACCTTC
D gene: TRBD1; J gene: TRBJ1-2; V gene: TRBV11-2; clone size: once; CDR3 protein: CASSSRKDRAGWGYTF; CDR3 DNA: TGTGCCAGCAGCTCCCGGAAGGACAGGGCGGGTTGGGGCTACACCTTC
D gene: NA; J gene: TRBJ2-1; V gene: TRBV24-1; clone size: few; CDR3 protein: CATSEARGSYNEQFF; CDR3 DNA: TGTGCCACCAGTGAGGCCAGGGGTTCCTACAATGAGCAGTTCTTC
D gene: NA; J gene: TRBJ2-5; V gene: TRBV5-6; clone size: few; CDR3 protein: CASSRTLLQETQYF; CDR3 DNA: TGTGCCAGCAGCAGGACTCTTCTCCAAGAGACCCAGTACTTC
D gene: NA; J gene: TRBJ1-4; V gene: TRBV19; clone size: NA; CDR3 protein: CASSYWGGPLEEKLFF; CDR3 DNA: TGTGCCAGTAGTTACTGGGGGGGGCCGTTGGAGGAAAAACTGTTTTTT
D gene: TRBD1; J gene: TRBJ1-1; V gene: TRBV18; clone size: once; CDR3 protein: CASSLQGSGTEAFF; CDR3 DNA: TGTGCCAGCTCACTACAGGGGTCGGGCACTGAAGCTTTCTTT
D gene: NA; J gene: TRBJ2-7; V gene: TRBV3-1/TRBV3-2; clone size: NA; CDR3 protein: CASSQPGHSYEQYF; CDR3 DNA: TGTGCCAGCAGCCAGCCGGGACACTCCTACGAGCAGTACTTC
D gene: NA; J gene: TRBJ2-1; V gene: TRBV18; clone size: few; CDR3 protein: CASSPSSGDYNEQFF; CDR3 DNA: TGTGCCAGCTCACCATCAAGCGGAGATTACAATGAGCAGTTCTTC
D gene: NA; J gene: TRBJ1-2; V gene: TRBV19; clone size: NA; CDR3 protein: CASSIEETVYGYTF; CDR3 DNA: TGTGCCAGTAGTATAGAGGAGACAGTTTATGGCTACACCTTC
D gene: TRBD1; J gene: TRBJ1-2; V gene: TRBV6-2/TRBV6-3; clone size: many; CDR3 protein: CASSYSTGDGYTF; CDR3 DNA: TGTGCCAGCAGTTACTCGACAGGGGATGGCTACACCTTC
D gene: NA; J gene: TRBJ2-2; V gene: TRBV19; clone size: NA; CDR3 protein: CASSIGAGTATGELFF; CDR3 DNA: TGTGCCAGTAGTATAGGAGCGGGCACGGCCACCGGGGAGCTGTTTTTT
D gene: NA; J gene: TRBJ1-1; V gene: TRBV15; clone size: NA; CDR3 protein: CATSRVREGNTEAFF; CDR3 DNA: TGTGCCACCAGCAGAGTCAGGGAGGGGAACACTGAAGCTTTCTTT
D gene: TRBD1; J gene: TRBJ2-7; V gene: TRBV7-9; clone size: few; CDR3 protein: CASSLGQGLSYEQYF; CDR3 DNA: TGTGCCAGCAGCTTGGGACAGGGCTTATCCTACGAGCAGTACTTC
D gene: NA; J gene: TRBJ2-1; V gene: TRBV6-5; clone size: NA; CDR3 protein: CASSHVLSSYNEQFF; CDR3 DNA: TGTGCCAGCAGCCACGTACTGAGCTCCTACAATGAGCAGTTCTTC
D gene: NA; J gene: TRBJ2-2; V gene: TRBV10-3; clone size: NA; CDR3 protein: CAISQGALGNTGELFF; CDR3 DNA: TGTGCCATCAGCCAAGGGGCCCTTGGGAACACCGGGGAGCTGTTTTTT
D gene: NA; J gene: TRBJ1-4; V gene: TRBV5-1; clone size: NA; CDR3 protein: CASSFGDRFGSEKLFF; CDR3 DNA: TGCGCCAGCAGCTTCGGGGATCGGTTTGGGTCTGAAAAACTGTTTTTT
D gene: NA; J gene: TRBJ1-1; V gene: TRBV30; clone size: NA; CDR3 protein: CAWSVAPRTRSNTEAFF; CDR3 DNA: TGTGCCTGGAGTGTAGCACCCCGCACCCGTTCGAACACTGAAGCTTTCTTT
D gene: TRBD1; J gene: TRBJ2-4; V gene: TRBV6-4; clone size: NA; CDR3 protein: CASRQGAKVAKNIQYF; CDR3 DNA: TGTGCCAGCAGACAGGGGGCCAAAGTAGCCAAAAACATTCAGTACTTC
D gene: TRBD1; J gene: TRBJ2-7; V gene: TRBV9; clone size: once; CDR3 protein: CASSATGGYEQYF; CDR3 DNA: TGTGCCAGCAGCGCGACAGGGGGATACGAGCAGTACTTC
D gene: NA; J gene: TRBJ2-4; V gene: TRBV6-5; clone size: NA; CDR3 protein: CASSSTGKAKNIQYF; CDR3 DNA: TGTGCCAGCAGTTCCACAGGGAAGGCCAAAAACATTCAGTACTTC
D gene: NA; J gene: TRBJ1-3; V gene: TRBV29-1; clone size: NA; CDR3 protein: CSVGVGGTLGNTIYF; CDR3 DNA: TGCAGCGTTGGAGTGGGGGGAACGCTGGGAAACACCATATATTTT
D gene: TRBD2; J gene: TRBJ2-3; V gene: TRBV27; clone size: NA; CDR3 protein: CATKAGVKTDTQYF; CDR3 DNA: TGTGCCACCAAAGCGGGAGTTAAAACAGATACGCAGTATTTT
D gene: NA; J gene: TRBJ2-5; V gene: TRBV5-1; clone size: once; CDR3 protein: CASSPAPGETQYF; CDR3 DNA: TGCGCCAGCAGTCCTGCGCCCGGGGAGACCCAGTACTTC
D gene: TRBD1; J gene: TRBJ1-3; V gene: TRBV5-1; clone size: NA; CDR3 protein: CASSWVGTGSGNTIYF; CDR3 DNA: TGCGCCAGCAGCTGGGTAGGGACAGGGTCTGGAAACACCATATATTTT
D gene: NA; J gene: TRBJ1-2; V gene: TRBV6-2/TRBV6-3; clone size: NA; CDR3 protein: CASRPHQAGNYGYTF; CDR3 DNA: TGTGCCAGCAGACCTCACCAGGCGGGTAACTATGGCTACACCTTC
D gene: NA; J gene: TRBJ1-5; V gene: TRBV29-1; clone size: NA; CDR3 protein: CSVELQEGSSVAQHF; CDR3 DNA: TGCAGCGTTGAATTACAAGAAGGTAGCAGCGTGGCCCAGCATTTT
D gene: NA; J gene: TRBJ2-5; V gene: TRBV19; clone size: NA; CDR3 protein: CASSQGGQETQYF; CDR3 DNA: TGTGCCAGTAGTCAGGGGGGTCAAGAGACCCAGTACTTC
D gene: NA; J gene: TRBJ1-5; V gene: TRBV24-1; clone size: NA; CDR3 protein: CATSGYRRRSNQPQHF; CDR3 DNA: TGTGCCACCAGTGGTTACAGGCGCAGGAGCAATCAGCCCCAGCATTTT
D gene: TRBD1; J gene: TRBJ2-2; V gene: TRBV18; clone size: NA; CDR3 protein: CASSPAGGNTGELFF; CDR3 DNA: TGTGCCAGCTCACCGGCAGGGGGGAACACCGGGGAGCTGTTTTTT
D gene: TRBD1; J gene: TRBJ1-1; V gene: TRBV28; clone size: NA; CDR3 protein: CASRNPGGGTEAFF; CDR3 DNA: TGTGCCAGCAGAAATCCAGGGGGTGGCACTGAAGCTTTCTTT
D gene: TRBD1; J gene: TRBJ2-3; V gene: TRBV5-1; clone size: NA; CDR3 protein: CASRLTGATDTQYF; CDR3 DNA: TGCGCCAGCAGGCTGACAGGGGCCACAGATACGCAGTATTTT
D gene: NA; J gene: TRBJ1-3; V gene: TRBV28; clone size: NA; CDR3 protein: CASSLIGNTIYF; CDR3 DNA: TGTGCCAGCAGTTTGATCGGTAACACCATATATTTT
D gene: NA; J gene: TRBJ1-5; V gene: TRBV18; clone size: NA; CDR3 protein: CASSTGSDQPQHF; CDR3 DNA: TGTGCCAGCTCCACAGGGTCGGATCAGCCCCAGCATTTT
D gene: TRBD2; J gene: TRBJ2-3; V gene: TRBV28; clone size: NA; CDR3 protein: CASGKVAGFLLTDTQYF; CDR3 DNA: TGTGCCAGCGGGAAAGTAGCGGGGTTCCTTTTGACAGATACGCAGTATTTT
D gene: TRBD1; J gene: TRBJ2-7; V gene: TRBV10-3; clone size: NA; CDR3 protein: CAITAGQVRDEQYF; CDR3 DNA: TGTGCCATCACCGCCGGACAGGTCCGGGACGAGCAGTACTTC
D gene: NA; J gene: TRBJ2-7; V gene: TRBV14; clone size: NA; CDR3 protein: CASSQEWGRRGSEQYF; CDR3 DNA: TGTGCCAGCAGCCAAGAATGGGGTAGAAGGGGCTCCGAGCAGTACTTC
D gene: TRBD1; J gene: TRBJ1-6; V gene: TRBV18; clone size: few; CDR3 protein: CASSRTGTGSPLHF; CDR3 DNA: TGTGCCAGCTCACGGACCGGGACAGGTTCACCCCTCCACTTT
D gene: NA; J gene: TRBJ2-2; V gene: TRBV5-1; clone size: NA; CDR3 protein: CASSLTIGQGSTGELFF; CDR3 DNA: TGCGCCAGCAGCTTAACGATCGGGCAGGGGAGCACCGGGGAGCTGTTTTTT
D gene: TRBD2; J gene: TRBJ2-3; V gene: TRBV5-5; clone size: NA; CDR3 protein: CASSFVTSGGYTDTQYF; CDR3 DNA: TGTGCCAGCAGCTTCGTTACTAGCGGGGGATACACAGATACGCAGTATTTT
D gene: NA; J gene: TRBJ1-1; V gene: TRBV9; clone size: NA; CDR3 protein: CASSAGTPRGNTEAFF; CDR3 DNA: TGTGCCAGCAGCGCCGGGACACCCAGGGGGAACACTGAAGCTTTCTTT
D gene: TRBD2; J gene: TRBJ2-1; V gene: TRBV5-1; clone size: NA; CDR3 protein: CASSLPTSGSTNEQFF; CDR3 DNA: TGCGCCAGCAGCTTGCCGACTAGCGGGAGTACCAATGAGCAGTTCTTC
D gene: TRBD2; J gene: TRBJ2-1; V gene: TRBV28; clone size: NA; CDR3 protein: CASSLLGGGLVFYNEQFF; CDR3 DNA: TGTGCCAGCAGTTTATTGGGGGGGGGACTAGTCTTCTACAATGAGCAGTTCTTC
D gene: NA; J gene: TRBJ1-1; V gene: TRBV5-1; clone size: NA; CDR3 protein: CASSMGLNTEAFF; CDR3 DNA: TGCGCCAGCAGTATGGGGCTGAACACTGAAGCTTTCTTT
D gene: NA; J gene: TRBJ2-3; V gene: TRBV27; clone size: NA; CDR3 protein: CASKSGSTDTQYF; CDR3 DNA: TGTGCCAGCAAATCGGGAAGCACAGATACGCAGTATTTT
D gene: NA; J gene: TRBJ2-7; V gene: TRBV7-9; clone size: NA; CDR3 protein: CASSSWQGTYEQYF; CDR3 DNA: TGTGCCAGCAGCTCATGGCAGGGGACCTACGAGCAGTACTTC
D gene: NA; J gene: TRBJ2-7; V gene: TRBV7-3; clone size: few; CDR3 protein: CASRHGVSYEQYF; CDR3 DNA: TGTGCCAGCAGGCACGGTGTTTCCTACGAGCAGTACTTC
D gene: TRBD2; J gene: TRBJ2-5; V gene: TRBV5-4; clone size: NA; CDR3 protein: CASSPGGASETQYF; CDR3 DNA: TGTGCCAGCAGCCCGGGAGGGGCTAGCGAGACCCAGTACTTC
D gene: NA; J gene: TRBJ1-2; V gene: TRBV28; clone size: NA; CDR3 protein: CASSPPTYGYTF; CDR3 DNA: TGTGCCAGCAGCCCCCCGACTTATGGCTACACCTTC
D gene: NA; J gene: TRBJ1-2; V gene: TRBV19; clone size: few; CDR3 protein: CASSIPGGNYYGYTF; CDR3 DNA: TGTGCCAGTAGTATTCCCGGGGGGAACTACTATGGCTACACCTTC
D gene: NA; J gene: TRBJ2-1; V gene: TRBV7-7; clone size: NA; CDR3 protein: CASSLDRPGEQFF; CDR3 DNA: TGTGCCAGCAGCTTAGACCGGCCGGGAGAGCAGTTCTTC